Each of the 32 T cell receptor beta chains below was sequenced from the same sample in a study of cytomegalovirus exposure and HLA in healthy donors. Researchers ran the PCR with 60 Vbeta and 13 Jbeta primers. The table came from immunoSEQ multiplex PCR; TCRdb's copy has only in-frame clones and leaves some out. The sample lists fewer than 95,000 clones; 85% were seen once. What was sequenced was PBMCs. The receptor source for this set is a man aged 35 to 55 in good health and CMV-seropositive.

The chain joins TRBV6-5 to TRBJ2-7; D is perhaps TRBD1 (5 bases). Germline V gives CDR1 MNHEY, CDR2 SVGAGI. The CDR3 is 14 residues long. Trimming took 2 bases from V and 1 from J, leaving 9 bases between them. The CDR3 bases are TGTGCCAGCAGTTACGCCAGGGTGTCCTACGAGCAGTACTTC. Amino acid sequence: CASSYARVSYEQYF.

The chain recombines TRBV7-5 with TRBJ2-3; TRBD1, the table's D call, lacks a check against the DNA. TRBV7-5 is classified as a pseudogene. The CDR3 spans 16 residues. The CDR3 coding sequence is TGTGCCAGAATCATGCCCCCGGACAGGGAAACAGATACGCAGTATTTT. Protein product: CARIMPPDRETDTQYF.

The gene calls are TRBV14 and TRBJ2-3; 9 bases are shared with TRBD2. The germline V gene encodes CDR1 SGHDN and CDR2 FVKESK. V shed 2 bases, J shed 0 bases, and the junction held 3 bases outside the gene matches. The CDR3 is 16 amino acids. CDR3 amino acids: CASSQRLAGSTDTQYF. The DNA for the CDR3 is TGTGCCAGCAGCCAACGGCTAGCGGGGAGCACAGATACGCAGTATTTT.

CDR3 nucleotide sequence: TGTGCCAGCAGAGGAGGGAGCGTCAATGAGCAGTTCTTC. This codes for CASRGGSVNEQFF. This chain links TRBV11-3 with TRBJ2-1; possible D gene TRBD2, 6 bases. V lost 6 bases and J lost 6, with 12 bases in between. The germline V gene encodes CDR1 SGHNT and CDR2 YENEEA. The CDR3 runs to 13 residues.

This rearrangement joins TRBV5-1 to TRBJ2-5; 7 bases are shared with TRBD2. The CDR3 covers 15 residues. Germline lookup yields CDR1 SGHRS and CDR2 YFSETQ. With 5 bases clipped from V and 4 bases from J, the junction kept 11 bases outside the gene matches. CDR3 DNA sequence: TGCGCCAGCAGTCTTAGCGGGCTAAAACGAGAGACCCAGTACTTC. Its protein product is CASSLSGLKRETQYF. The whole variable domain, filled in from reference TRBV5-1 and TRBJ2-5, reads KAGVTQTPRYLIKTRGQQVTLSCSPISGHRSVSWYQQTPGQGLQFLFEYFSETQRNKGNFPGRFSGRQFSNSRSEMNVSTLELGDSALYLCASSLSGLKRETQYFGPGTRLLVL.

V gene TRBV29-1 combines with J gene TRBJ2-3, with 11 bases lining up with TRBD2. This CDR3 has 15 amino acids. Trimming took 5 bases from V and 3 from J; bases not matched to a gene: 7. Germline V gives CDR1 SQVTM, CDR2 ANQGSEA. For the CDR3, the DNA is TGCAGCGTTTCAATTAGCGGGAGGGCTACAGATACGCAGTATTTT. This encodes CSVSISGRATDTQYF.

This rearrangement joins TRBV9 to TRBJ1-6; 10 bases are a match to TRBD1. The CDR3 is 15 residues long. Germline trimming cut 0 bases from V and 10 bases from J; bases unmatched to any gene: 4. CDR1 and CDR2 from the germline V gene are SGDLS and YYNGEE. CDR3 region: CASSVEGTGESPLHF. The DNA for the CDR3 is TGTGCCAGCAGCGTAGAGGGGACAGGGGAATCACCCCTCCACTTT.

J is TRBJ1-2 and V is TRBV5-1; D is uncertain. Germline V CDR1 and CDR2: SGHRS, YFSETQ. V lost 1 base, J lost 0 bases, and 7 bases lay in between. The CDR3 covers 14 residues. CDR3 residues: CASSLTDPNYGYTF. CDR3 nucleotide sequence: TGCGCCAGCAGCTTGACAGATCCTAACTATGGCTACACCTTC.

The chain couples TRBV5-4 to TRBJ2-3; 8 bases are a match to TRBD1. The V gene's germline CDR1 is SGHNT and CDR2 YYREEE (reference sequence). V lost 4 bases to trimming and J lost 2 bases; unmatched junction nucleotides: 9. This CDR3 comprises 16 residues. The CDR3 nucleotides are TGTGCCAGCAGCACAAGGACAGGGAGGTTCACAGATACGCAGTATTTT. This translates into CASSTRTGRFTDTQYF.

This clone has a single count. V gene TRBV27 combines with J gene TRBJ2-5, with 11 bases matching TRBD1. The end of the DNA aligns better with TRBJ2-7, so the J call may be wrong. Per the germline V gene, CDR1 is MNHEY and CDR2 is SMNVEV (reference sequence). There are 15 residues in the CDR3. Here the CDR3 reads CASSSTGTGGYEQYF. CDR3 DNA sequence: TGTGCCAGCAGTTCCACCGGGACAGGGGGCTACGAGCAGTACTTC.

This clone came up a few times. V usage is TRBV14 and J usage is TRBJ2-7; 7 nucleotides match TRBD1. The CDR3 is 14 amino acids. After removal of 5 bases from V and 2 bases from J, the junction contained 6 bases not matched to a gene. CDR1 and CDR2 (germline): SGHDN, FVKESK. CDR3 sequence: CASSRQGPTYEQYF. For the CDR3, the DNA is TGTGCCAGCAGCAGACAGGGCCCCACCTACGAGCAGTACTTC.

The table lists this clone with a count of one. This chain links TRBV29-1 with TRBJ2-2, with 7 bases fitting TRBD2. This CDR3 has 14 residues. Germline V gene sequence: CDR1 SQVTM, CDR2 ANQGSEA. V shed 4 bases and J 2 bases; nucleotides not matched to a gene: 4. In nucleotides, the CDR3 is TGCAGCGTTGGACTAGCAGTAAACACCGGGGAGCTGTTTTTT. Translation gives CSVGLAVNTGELFF.

CDR3 protein: CASAPGGIYEQYF. The CDR3 DNA sequence: TGTGCCAGTGCTCCGGGAGGGATCTACGAGCAGTACTTC. The chain is built from TRBV6-1 and TRBJ2-7; 8 nucleotides line up with TRBD2. This CDR3 spans 13 amino acids. Germline V gene data show CDR1 as MNHNS and CDR2 as SASEGT. J lost 3 bases, V lost 9 bases, and 7 bases had no gene match.

CDR3 DNA: TGTGCTAGTGGTACCTCCGGACAGGGGAATCCTCTCTACACCTTC. Encoded protein: CASGTSGQGNPLYTF. The V gene is TRBV12-5, the J gene TRBJ1-2; TRBD1 matches at 9 bases. The CDR3 runs to 15 residues. With V trimmed by 5 bases and J by 10 bases, 14 bases remained unmatched. Per the germline V gene, CDR1 is LGHNT and CDR2 is FRNRAP.

The chain combines TRBV10-3 with TRBJ2-1; 15 nucleotides line up with TRBD2. The length of the CDR3 is 16 residues. V trimming: 6 bases; J trimming: 9 bases; junction bases outside the gene matches: 9. Germline V lookup: CDR1 ENHRY, CDR2 SYGVKD. The CDR3 is CAISPGLAGGRGEQFF. For the CDR3, the DNA is TGTGCCATCAGCCCAGGACTAGCGGGAGGGAGAGGTGAGCAGTTCTTC.

Points on this clone: This specimen includes other DNA sequences encoding the same CDR3. The chain has TRBV9 and TRBJ1-4; D is possibly TRBD1 (6 bases). Deletions cut 3 bases from V and 3 bases from J, with 15 bases between. This CDR3 spans 16 amino acids. Germline loops: CDR1 SGDLS, CDR2 YYNGEE. This CDR3 reads CASSGGQGVANEKLFF. CDR3 nucleotide sequence: TGTGCCAGCAGCGGGGGACAAGGGGTGGCTAATGAAAAACTGTTTTTT. Complete variable domain (other parts from reference TRBV9 and TRBJ1-4): DSGVTQTPKHLITATGQRVTLRCSPRSGDLSVYWYQQSLDQGLQFLIQYYNGEERAKGNILERFSAQQFPDLHSELNLSSLELGDSALYFCASSGGQGVANEKLFFGSGTQLSVL.

Of note for this clone: Other DNA sequences in the same sample also yield this CDR3. This chain joins TRBV4-1 and TRBJ2-1; TRBD2 matches at 8 bases. With V trimmed by 0 bases and J by 4 bases, 5 bases remained unmatched. The CDR3 covers 16 residues. Per germline, CDR1 MGHRA and CDR2 YSYEKL. The CDR3 DNA reads TGCGCCAGCAGCCAAGATCGGAGCGGGGGATACAATGAGCAGTTCTTC. Protein: CASSQDRSGGYNEQFF.

The chain combines TRBV11-3 with TRBJ2-3; 10 nucleotides match TRBD1. The CDR3 runs to 13 residues. Losses at the gene ends were 7 bases for V and 8 bases for J; bases not matched to a gene: 6. The germline V gene encodes CDR1 SGHNT and CDR2 YENEEA. The CDR3 region has the DNA TGTGCCAGCAAGACAGGGGGCATAGGTACGCAGTATTTT. Its protein is CASKTGGIGTQYF. Looking up the rest from reference TRBV11-3 and TRBJ2-3 gives the full variable domain: EAGVVQSPRYKIIEKKQPVAFWCNPISGHNTLYWYLQNLGQGPELLIRYENEEAVDDSQLPKDRFSAERLKGVDSTLKIQPAELGDSAVYLCASKTGGIGTQYFGPGTRLTVL.

The gene calls are TRBV14 and TRBJ2-7; D is possibly TRBD1 (6 bases). Per the germline V gene, CDR1 is SGHDN and CDR2 is FVKESK. The V gene lost 1 base and the J gene lost 5 bases, with 15 bases spanning the gap. The CDR3 totals 15 residues. The CDR3 reads CASSQVRGSGHEQYF. CDR3 DNA: TGTGCCAGCAGCCAAGTGAGGGGGAGTGGGCACGAGCAGTACTTC.

This chain links TRBV5-1 with TRBJ1-1; 7 bases are shared with TRBD1. Germline lookup yields CDR1 SGHRS and CDR2 YFSETQ. The ends lost 4 bases at V and 6 bases at J; junction bases unmatched: 9. This CDR3 has 14 amino acids. This CDR3 reads CASSIQGINPEAFF. Written as DNA, the CDR3 is TGCGCCAGCAGCATACAGGGGATTAATCCTGAAGCTTTCTTT.

The rearrangement uses TRBV19 and TRBJ2-1, with 8 bases matching TRBD2. With V trimmed by 1 base and J by 1 base, 0 bases remained unmatched. The germline V gene encodes CDR1 LNHDA and CDR2 SQIVND (reference sequence). The CDR3 sequence is 15 residues long. The CDR3 bases are TGTGCCAGTAGTATAGCGGGGGGGTCCTACAATGAGCAGTTCTTC. Its protein product is CASSIAGGSYNEQFF.

The gene calls are TRBV6-1 and TRBJ2-7; TRBD2 matches at 7 bases. The CDR3 has 15 residues. J gave up 3 bases and V 8 bases, and 13 bases lay outside the gene matches. Germline CDR1 reads MNHNS; CDR2 reads SASEGT. CDR3 nucleotide sequence: TGTGCCAGCGGCTACACCCGGGGGGATAACTACGAGCAGTACTTC. It specifies CASGYTRGDNYEQYF.

Remarks on this clone: Different DNA sequences within this sample yield the same CDR3. The CDR3 here is CASSRTGDGYTF. The CDR3 region has the DNA TGCGCCAGCAGCAGGACAGGAGACGGCTACACCTTC. This chain joins TRBV5-1 and TRBJ1-2; 7 positions agree with TRBD1. Trimming took 4 bases from V and 8 from J; bases not matched to a gene: 5. CDR1 SGHRS and CDR2 YFSETQ come from the germline V gene. This CDR3 comprises 12 residues.

In the case of this clone: One end of the junction does not line up with germline, which may come from a read error. This rearrangement joins TRBV7-9 to TRBJ2-6, with TRBD2 identical over 7 bases. Germline assignment: CDR1 SEHNR and CDR2 FQNEAQ (reference sequence). The CDR3 is 19 residues long. The CDR3 region has the DNA TGTTCCAGCAGCTTCTGGGGGGGAAGGGCTATCTCTGGGGCCAACGTCCTGACTTTC. This translates into CSSSFWGGRAISGANVLTF.

The chain recombines TRBV12-5 with TRBJ1-5, with D possibly being TRBD1 (6 bases). The CDR3 has 17 amino acids. Trimming took 7 bases from V and 4 from J, leaving 23 bases between them. The germline V gene has CDR1 LGHNT and CDR2 FRNRAP. CDR3 amino acids: CASVPGVGGVFNQPQHF. In DNA, the CDR3 is TGTGCTAGTGTTCCCGGAGTAGGGGGAGTGTTTAATCAGCCCCAGCATTTT. The full variable domain, in which reference TRBV12-5 and TRBJ1-5 provide the parts outside the CDR3, is DARVTQTPRHKVTEMGQEVTMRCQPILGHNTVFWYRQTMMQGLELLAYFRNRAPLDDSGMPKDRFSAEMPDATLATLKIQPSEPRDSAVYFCASVPGVGGVFNQPQHFGDGTRLSIL.

The chain has TRBV6-1 and TRBJ1-4, with a weak D call TRBD1 (6 bases). This CDR3 spans 13 amino acids. V lost 6 bases, J lost 7 bases, and 12 bases lay in between. The germline gives CDR1 MNHNS, CDR2 SASEGT. CDR3 in DNA: TGTGCCAGCAGGAACCGGGACACTGAAAAACTGTTTTTT. This translates into CASRNRDTEKLFF.

In its sample, this clone was seen once. The chain carries TRBV15 and TRBJ2-5; D unresolved. The CDR3 sequence is 13 residues long. Deletions cut 4 bases from V and 1 base from J, with 7 bases between. Germline CDR1 reads LNHNV; CDR2 reads YYDKDF (reference sequence). CDR3 sequence reads: CATSIGSQETQYF. CDR3 nucleotides: TGTGCCACCAGCATCGGTTCCCAAGAGACCCAGTACTTC.

The V call is TRBV15, the J call TRBJ2-7; TRBD2 agrees at 8 bases. The CDR3 is 15 residues long. The ends lost 3 bases at V and 4 bases at J; junction bases unmatched: 8. The V gene's germline CDR1 is LNHNV and CDR2 YYDKDF (reference sequence). As DNA, the CDR3 is TGTGCCACCAGCAGCCTTACTAGCGGAGAATACGAGCAGTACTTC. Its translation: CATSSLTSGEYEQYF.

The chain joins TRBV13 to TRBJ1-4, with D possibly being TRBD1 (5 bases). The CDR3 consists of 15 residues. Germline V gene data show CDR1 as PRHDT and CDR2 as FYEKMQ (reference sequence). V lost 2 bases and J lost 8, with 15 bases in between. DNA of the CDR3: TGTGCCAGCAGCTTAAGGGTCTCTTCAGGGGAAAAACTGTTTTTT. Amino acids: CASSLRVSSGEKLFF.

J is TRBJ1-2 and V is TRBV4-2; no clear D. Germline V gene data show CDR1 as LGHNA and CDR2 as YNFKEQ. The V end lost 1 base, the J end lost 4 bases, and 13 bases lay between the germline ends. The CDR3 runs 15 residues. This CDR3 reads CASSQVLGLGYGYTF. DNA of the CDR3: TGTGCCAGCAGCCAAGTCCTAGGTCTGGGCTATGGCTACACCTTC.

The chain carries TRBV7-9 and TRBJ1-5, with D perhaps matching TRBD1 (6 bases). V was clipped by 1 base and J by 8 bases, with 15 bases between them. This CDR3 has 15 amino acids. Germline-derived CDR1 and CDR2 are SEHNR and FQNEAQ (reference sequence). The DNA of the CDR3 is TGTGCCAGCAGCTTAGGTTCACAGGGTAGCGAGCCCCAGCATTTT. Translation: CASSLGSQGSEPQHF. Full variable domain (missing parts from reference TRBV7-9 and TRBJ1-5): DTGVSQNPRHKITKRGQNVTFRCDPISEHNRLYWYRQTLGQGPEFLTYFQNEAQLEKSRLLSDRFSAERPKGSFSTLEIQRTEQGDSAMYLCASSLGSQGSEPQHFGDGTRLSIL.

This chain links TRBV28 with TRBJ1-2; TRBD1 matches 9 bases. The V segment lost 3 bases and the J segment 5 bases; nucleotides outside the gene matches: 7. This CDR3 is 15 amino acids long. Germline V gene lookup returns CDR1 MDHEN and CDR2 SYDVKM. CDR3 protein: CASSFRGTGFYGYTF. In nucleotides, the CDR3 is TGTGCCAGCAGTTTTCGTGGGACAGGGTTTTATGGCTACACCTTC.